The T cell receptor beta chain described here comes from a study of neoadjuvant anti-PD-1 for oral cavity cancer. About the research overall: Patients without progression got a fourth dose around day 43. Whole-study results and caveats: PBMC Gini-index clonality exceeded responders' in non-responders post-nivolumab.

Measured with immunoSEQ multiplex PCR; TCRdb has only the in-frame clones, and not every one. The sample lists about 14,000 clones, about three quarters occurring once. The CDR3 sequence is 13 residues long. Trimming shortened V by 6 bases and J by 4 bases, and 10 bases separated the two germline ends. The V gene's germline CDR1 is SGHVS and CDR2 FQNEAQ. A note on this clone: What it binds is not known.

Time point described: after neoadjuvant nivolumab, at surgical resection. The rearrangement joins TRBV7-8 to TRBJ1-5; no reliable D call. This TCR derives from a person aged 40-85 years with oral cavity squamous cell carcinoma. The sample was PBMCs, taken after nivolumab (anti-PD-1) treatment. The CDR3 sequence is CASRRAVNQPQHF. DNA for the CDR3: TGTGCCAGCAGGCGGGCCGTTAATCAGCCCCAGCATTTT. The variable domain in full, completed from reference TRBV7-8 and TRBJ1-5, reads GAGVSQSPRYKVAKRGQDVALRCDPISGHVSLFWYQQALGQGPEFLTYFQNEAQLDKSGLPSDRFFAERPEGSVSTLKIQRTQQEDSAVYLCASRRAVNQPQHFGDGTRLSIL.